This T cell receptor beta chain was found in a study of T cells in Graves' hyperthyroidism and ophthalmopathy. Study context: Any treatment followed the collection of peripheral blood at initial diagnosis.

Regions amplified from RNA transcripts were the TCR beta CDR3 regions. TCR CDR3 regions were first amplified by RT-PCR with HTBI primers. MiXCR was run by TCRdb on the multiplex PCR reads, yielding one entry per CDR3 protein. The sample has about 640,000 distinct CDR3 sequences; less than 25% are singletons. At least ten counts were recorded for this clonotype. Germline CDR1 SNHLY, CDR2 FYNNEI. The CDR3 is 14 amino acids. V shed 6 bases, J shed 2 bases, and the junction held 4 bases outside the gene matches. Under 3 months was the duration of disease in ophthalmopathy patients, who also had a Clinical Activity Score of at least 3 and a NOSPECS grade of at least 4. Used for diagnoses were clinical symptoms, serum thyroxine and TRAb, thyroid ultrasound and orbital computed tomography.

The sequence was collected from a man younger than 45 with Graves' ophthalmopathy. The chain carries TRBV2 and TRBJ2-5, with TRBD2 matching 9 bases. The sequencing input was blood. CDR3 nucleotides: TGTGCCAGCAGAATGACTAGCGGTCAAGAGACCCAGTACTTC. As protein: CASRMTSGQETQYF. Based on the CDR3 plus reference TRBV2 and TRBJ2-5, the full variable domain is EPEVTQTPSHQVTQMGQEVILRCVPISNHLYFYWYRQILGQKVEFLVSFYNNEISEKSEIFDDQFSVERPDGSNFTLKIRSTKLEDSAMYFCASRMTSGQETQYFGPGTRLLVL.